The present TCR beta chain was sequenced within a study of beta chain features in type 1 diabetes. The CDR3 has 12 amino acids. In germline, CDR1 is SEHNR, CDR2 FQNEAQ (reference sequence). Between the trimmed V and J ends, which lost 1 base and 8 bases, there was a span of 8 bases. Findings of the study overall: TCRB CDR3 length was moderately but significantly reduced in all four CD4+ subsets of Type 1 diabetes patients. A potential PCR bias toward shorter templates would be equal in patient and control samples. In type 1 diabetes patients, VDJ junctions had fewer insertions; deletions at these junctions were more frequent.

The isolated RNA, all of it, was reverse transcribed, so expressed TCRB transcripts were what got sequenced. The method was immunoSEQ multiplex PCR; TCRdb's version includes in-frame clones alone and lacks a portion of them. The sample holds around 160,000 clones, roughly 63% seen once. Of note for this clone: Its antigen is as yet unknown.

The material sequenced was naive CD4+ T cells from blood. The chain combines TRBV7-9 with TRBJ1-1; D is ambiguous. The receptor's source is a young man with type 1 diabetes. The DNA of the CDR3 is TGTGCCAGCAGCTTAGGAGGCTCCGAAGCTTTCTTT. It translates to CASSLGGSEAFF.